This T cell receptor (beta chain) was captured by sequencing in a study of radiation and T cells in renal cell carcinoma. Findings and limits, study-wide: No pretreatment tumor biopsies were available for baseline clonotypes.

Data came from immunoSEQ multiplex PCR; TCRdb stores just in-frame clones and leaves some out. The sample holds more than 140,000 clones, roughly 83% seen once. With regard to this clone: The target antigen is unknown.

Looked up from germline, CDR1 is MDHEN and CDR2 is SYDVKM. The CDR3 has 12 amino acids. Trimming shortened V by 6 bases and J by 9 bases, and 12 bases separated the two germline ends. Time point indicated: baseline pretreatment blood. The treatment was: 15 Gy SBRT to primary tumor, nephrectomy 4 weeks later. The sequence came from a woman between 50 and 59 years old with renal cell carcinoma. The material sequenced was blood, taken from a patient whose treatment included radiotherapy and nephrectomy. V is TRBV28 and J is TRBJ2-1; D perhaps matches TRBD1 (6 bases). Here the CDR3 reads CASRQTGLEQFF. The CDR3, as DNA: TGTGCCAGCAGACAAACAGGGCTTGAGCAGTTCTTC.